The text below deals with one TCR beta chain. Its target is not known. The data were taken from a study of shared clonotypes between healthy human individuals. Study in general: For every donor, three CD4 naive, three CD4 memory, two CD8 naive and one CD8 memory plates were used. Study results and caveats: Incomplete sequencing of sorted subsets was indicated by rarefaction despite large depth. What naive subsets generally showed was a larger estimated richness than memory subsets showed.

Division of CD4+ cells produced a CD45RA+ naive subset and a CD45RA-negative memory subset. Looked up from germline, CDR1 is SGHTA and CDR2 is FQGNSA. This CDR3 has 15 residues. Deletions cut 1 base from V and 2 bases from J, with 12 bases between. The repertoire was sequenced with immunoSEQ multiplex PCR; TCRdb's copy has only in-frame clones and lacks some. This sample carries about 1.5 million clones, 98% of them seen once, and the ten largest clones take roughly 0.45%. Sequences were obtained from naive CD4+ T cells sorted from blood. The sample's subset: CD45RA+ positively selected. The chain couples TRBV7-2 to TRBJ2-7; no clear D gene. This TCR derives from a man under 40 in good health. CDR3: CASSLVKVSAYEQYF. In DNA form, the CDR3 reads TGTGCCAGCAGCTTAGTAAAGGTTTCGGCCTACGAGCAGTACTTC.